This T cell receptor beta chain is from a study of early T cells in non-severe SARS-CoV-2 infection. The wider study: The study sequenced bulk RNA from unsorted whole blood, with chains unpaired. Overall study findings and caveats: Comparison of clonotypes with VDJdb favored anti-spike CD8 responses while missing private and CD4 specificities.

Comment on this clonotype: No antigen is known for it.

Each cDNA molecule carried a unique molecular identifier. TCRdb passed the 5' RACE reads through MiXCR, listing each CDR3 protein once. Here the sample spans approximately 58,000 distinct CDR3 sequences, approximately 10% being singletons. Between the trimmed V and J ends, which lost 0 bases and 2 bases, there was a span of 7 bases. This CDR3 is 14 amino acids long. Per the germline V gene, CDR1 is LNHNV and CDR2 is YYDKDF (reference sequence). The chain joins TRBV15 to TRBJ2-5; D is unresolved. The source material was whole blood. This clonotype was obtained from an adult who was a healthcare worker with PCR-confirmed SARS-CoV-2 infection or an uninfected control (not recorded which). The CDR3 nucleotides read TGTGCCACCAGCAGAGAAAGGGCGCAAGAGACCCAGTACTTC. It translates to CATSRERAQETQYF.